This TCR beta chain was found in a study of shared clonotypes between healthy human individuals. Study-level background: CD8 memory received one plate per donor, CD8 naive two, CD4 memory three and CD4 naive three. Study results and caveats: Unshared clonotypes carried lower generation probabilities than those common to all four donors.

This CDR3 is built from 10 residues. Trimming removed 4 bases at V and 5 bases at J, with 5 bases between. CDR1 is SQVTM, CDR2 ANQGSEA, per germline. A split of CD4+ cells into CD45RA+ naive and CD45RA-negative memory subsets was performed. Approximately 220 ng DNA, tens of thousands of T cell genomes, went into each sorted-subset replicate PCR. Clones were read by immunoSEQ multiplex PCR, and TCRdb kept only the in-frame ones, dropping some. The sample has under 1,900,000 clones; around 98.5% are singletons. A word on this clone: Its specificity is not known. Within the sample, other DNA sequences also encode this same CDR3.

Input material: naive CD4+ T cells sorted from blood. The sample's subset: CD45RA+ positively selected. This chain uses TRBV29-1 with TRBJ2-5, with D tentatively TRBD1 or TRBD2 (5 bases each). The clonotype comes from a man aged 30-40 years in good health. The CDR3 here is CSVGGETQYF. DNA of the CDR3: TGCAGCGTTGGGGGGGAGACCCAGTACTTC.